What follows are 18 T cell receptor beta chains derived from one specimen sequenced in a study of blood T cell repertoires in COVID-19. Measured with immunoSEQ multiplex PCR; TCRdb has only the in-frame clones, and not every one. The sample lists about 73,000 clones, more than 70% occurring once. The specimen was peripheral blood. The receptors were sampled from a man between 50 and 59 years old with active COVID-19.

The chain is built from TRBV5-4 and TRBJ1-4; D gene ambiguous. The CDR3 consists of 15 residues. Germline CDR1 and CDR2: SGHNT and YYREEE (reference sequence). Trimming pared 2 bases from V and 10 bases from J, leaving 18 bases between. In DNA form, the CDR3 reads TGTGCCAGCAGCTTAGGCGGGAGTACCACTGGAAAACTGTTTTTT. Residues: CASSLGGSTTGKLFF.

The chain uses TRBV24-1 and TRBJ1-4; D is unresolved. Germline-derived CDR1 and CDR2 are KGHDR and SFDVKD. This CDR3 region has 14 residues. Trimming shortened V by 3 bases and J by 8 bases, and 12 bases separated the two germline ends. The chain's CDR3 is CATSDPREGEKLFF. The CDR3 DNA follows: TGTGCCACCAGTGATCCCCGGGAAGGCGAAAAACTGTTTTTT.

The CDR3 DNA sequence: TGCGCCAGCAGCTTGGAACTAGCGGGGGGGCCTGAGAATGAGCAGTTCTTC. It translates to CASSLELAGGPENEQFF. The chain uses TRBV5-1 and TRBJ2-1; 13 bases fit TRBD2. Germline V gene data show CDR1 as SGHRS and CDR2 as YFSETQ. The CDR3 is 17 amino acids. With 0 bases clipped from V and 7 bases from J, the junction kept 7 bases outside the gene matches.

The chain is built from TRBV11-2 and TRBJ2-7, with TRBD2 identical over 15 bases. Germline-derived CDR1 and CDR2 are SGHAT and FQNNGV. The J segment lost 3 bases and the V segment lost 5 bases, leaving 8 bases of the junction unmatched. The length of the CDR3 is 17 residues. In nucleotides, the CDR3 is TGTGCCAGCAGCGCGGGGACTAGCGGGAGGAGGGTCTACGAGCAGTACTTC. It encodes CASSAGTSGRRVYEQYF.

This sequence joins TRBV6-5 and TRBJ2-5; D uncertain. Trimming removed 5 bases at V and 5 bases at J, with 12 bases between. This CDR3 is 13 amino acids long. Germline V gene sequence: CDR1 MNHEY, CDR2 SVGAGI. CDR3 nucleotides: TGTGCCAGCAGTCACACCTGGCCCGAGACCCAGTACTTC. Translated: CASSHTWPETQYF.

V gene TRBV5-1 combines with J gene TRBJ2-1; 9 nucleotides agree with TRBD2. The CDR3 extends over 15 amino acids. Germline CDR1 and CDR2: SGHRS and YFSETQ. V dropped 4 bases and J dropped 7; count of bases not matched to a gene: 9. The CDR3 loop is CASSPKRGDGNEQFF. The CDR3 bases are TGCGCCAGCAGCCCCAAGCGGGGGGATGGGAATGAGCAGTTCTTC.

The chain combines TRBV30 with TRBJ2-1; D is perhaps TRBD1 (6 bases). Per germline, CDR1 GTSNPN and CDR2 SVGIG (reference sequence). The length of the CDR3 is 14 residues. V was trimmed by 5 bases and J by 0 bases, leaving 11 bases between them. CDR3 in DNA: TGTGCCTGGGAAGTGGACAGCTCCTACAATGAGCAGTTCTTC. This gives the protein CAWEVDSSYNEQFF.

Only one count was recorded for this clone. This sequence joins TRBV18 and TRBJ2-5, with 7 bases fitting TRBD2. The CDR3 consists of 15 residues. Germline loops: CDR1 KGHSH, CDR2 LQKENI. The V segment lost 5 bases and the J segment 3 bases; nucleotides outside the gene matches: 9. The CDR3 is CASSSRRGVKETQYF. CDR3 coding DNA: TGTGCCAGCTCATCCCGACGGGGGGTGAAAGAGACCCAGTACTTC.

The J gene is TRBJ1-1, the V gene TRBV21-1. TRBV21-1 corresponds to a pseudogene. The CDR3 length is 14 residues. The CDR3 region is CAGLGVGPNTEAFF. The CDR3 region has the DNA TGTGCCGGACTTGGGGTAGGGCCGAACACTGAAGCTTTCTTT.

The chain combines TRBV4-3 with TRBJ1-2, with 8 bases fitting TRBD1. In germline, CDR1 is LGHNA, CDR2 YSLEER. J lost 3 bases, V lost 0 bases, and 6 bases had no gene match. The CDR3 runs 16 residues. The CDR3 DNA reads TGCGCCAGCAGCCAAGAGAATACAGGGGGTTACTATGGCTACACCTTC. Translation: CASSQENTGGYYGYTF.

The rearrangement links TRBV12-2 to TRBJ1-5. TRBV12-2 is a pseudogene. This CDR3 contains 16 residues. The DNA of the CDR3 is TGTGCAAGTCGCCCGCAAGGACTATATAGCAATCAGCCCCAGCATTTT. Its translation is CASRPQGLYSNQPQHF.

This clone appeared once. V and J are TRBV11-2 and TRBJ2-3; D uncertain. V was shortened by 6 bases and J by 0 bases, with 4 bases between the two germline ends. Germline CDR1 and CDR2: SGHAT and FQNNGV. The CDR3 has 12 amino acids. CDR3 DNA: TGTGCCAGCAGGCAGAGCACAGATACGCAGTATTTT. As protein: CASRQSTDTQYF.

The chain links TRBV4-1 to TRBJ2-3; no reliable D call. This CDR3 region has 13 residues. The ends were cut back, 1 base at V and 5 bases at J, with 7 bases in the middle. Germline CDR1 and CDR2: MGHRA and YSYEKL. The DNA for the CDR3 is TGCGCCAGCAGCCAAGGTACGGTAGATACGCAGTATTTT. This gives the protein CASSQGTVDTQYF.

This clone has only a few counts. The chain has TRBV11-3 and TRBJ2-7; D not certain. Trimming shortened V by 4 bases and J by 6 bases, and 13 bases separated the two germline ends. Germline V lookup: CDR1 SGHNT, CDR2 YENEEA. This CDR3 spans 13 amino acids. CDR3 DNA sequence: TGTGCCAGCAGCTCCCTCCTAGATGGCGAGCAGTACTTC. It specifies CASSSLLDGEQYF.

The rearrangement uses TRBV7-3 and TRBJ2-5; D remains ambiguous. Germline V gene sequence: CDR1 SGHTA, CDR2 FQGTGA. This CDR3 region has 13 residues. V gave up 1 base and J gave up 2 bases, with 5 bases separating them. The CDR3 spells CASSLNQQETQYF. For the CDR3, the DNA is TGTGCCAGCAGCTTAAATCAACAAGAGACCCAGTACTTC.

CDR3: CASSPRGVTGANVLTF. In nucleotides, the CDR3 is TGTGCCAGTAGTCCCAGGGGTGTAACTGGGGCCAACGTCCTGACTTTC. J is TRBJ2-6 and V is TRBV19, with D tentatively TRBD1 (6 bases). The ends were cut back, 5 bases at V and 2 bases at J, with 13 bases in the middle. CDR1 and CDR2 from the germline V gene are LNHDA and SQIVND (reference sequence). This CDR3 has 16 residues.

The rearrangement links TRBV14 to TRBJ2-7; a possible D gene is TRBD2 (6 bases). The germline CDR1 and CDR2 sequences are SGHDN and FVKESK. Trimming left V 1 base short and J 3 bases short, with 10 bases between. The CDR3 contains 14 residues. CDR3 residues: CASSQGWGDYEQYF. The CDR3 nucleotides are TGTGCCAGCAGCCAAGGGTGGGGGGACTACGAGCAGTACTTC.

The rearrangement joins TRBV6-5 to TRBJ2-1, with 12 bases aligning to TRBD2. Germline trimming cut 8 bases from V and 7 bases from J; bases unmatched to any gene: 6. Germline values: CDR1 MNHEY, CDR2 SVGAGI. This CDR3 has 14 residues. CDR3 region: CASSSGGGSNEQFF. The CDR3 DNA follows: TGTGCCAGCTCTAGCGGGGGGGGTAGTAATGAGCAGTTCTTC.